Presented here are 9 T cell receptor beta chains from one specimen sequenced in a study of OX40 agonist ivuxolimab in advanced cancers. Using immunoSEQ multiplex PCR, the repertoire was profiled, and TCRdb retains in-frame clones only, with some absent. The sample has about 83,000 clones, approximately 91% seen once. The sequences come from CD4+ or CD8+ T cells sorted from blood, collected in a trial of the OX40 agonist ivuxolimab. The source of these receptors is an adult with an advanced solid tumor such as melanoma, head and neck, liver or kidney cancer.

For the CDR3, the DNA is TGCGCCAGCAGCTTGGTTCCCGGGGGAACGCAGTATTTT. This sequence encodes CASSLVPGGTQYF. V and J are TRBV5-1 and TRBJ2-3, with D possibly being TRBD2 (6 bases). This CDR3 region has 13 residues. Trimming left V 0 bases short and J 9 bases short, with 11 bases between. From germline, CDR1 is SGHRS and CDR2 YFSETQ.

This clone was counted a few times. The chain uses TRBV25-1 and TRBJ1-1; no clear D. Between the trimmed V and J ends, which lost 2 bases and 1 base, there was a span of 5 bases. Germline lookup yields CDR1 MGHDK and CDR2 SYGVNS. This CDR3 region has 13 residues. CDR3 nucleotide sequence: TGTGCCAGCAGTGAAAGGCCGAACACTGAAGCTTTCTTT. Its protein product is CASSERPNTEAFF. The variable domain in full, with the rest retrieved from reference TRBV25-1 and TRBJ1-1, is EADIYQTPRYLVIGTGKKITLECSQTMGHDKMYWYQQDPGMELHLIHYSYGVNSTEKGDLSSESTVSRIRTEHFPLTLESARPSHTSQYLCASSERPNTEAFFGQGTRLTVV.

This chain links TRBV7-2 with TRBJ2-1; D is unclear. The CDR3 is 13 residues long. Germline V gene data show CDR1 as SGHTA and CDR2 as FQGNSA. V lost 5 bases to trimming and J lost 6 bases, with 11 bases between them. CDR3 residues: CASSHQYPNEQFF. The DNA of the CDR3 is TGTGCCAGCAGCCATCAGTACCCCAATGAGCAGTTCTTC.

The chain's CDR3 is CASSVTGENYNEQFF. The CDR3 DNA reads TGTGCCAGCAGCGTGACAGGGGAAAACTACAATGAGCAGTTCTTC. The chain joins TRBV9 to TRBJ2-1; 8 nucleotides agree with TRBD1. The CDR3 is 15 amino acids. CDR1 and CDR2 from the germline V gene are SGDLS and YYNGEE. Trimming took 2 bases from V and 3 from J; bases not matched to a gene: 4.

The CDR3, as DNA: TGTGCCATCAGTGATCTACCAGGGAATTCGAATGAAAAACTGTTTTTT. This codes for CAISDLPGNSNEKLFF. The chain uses TRBV10-3 and TRBJ1-4, with D perhaps matching TRBD1 (5 bases). Trimming shortened V by 3 bases and J by 5 bases, and 16 bases separated the two germline ends. This CDR3 has 16 amino acids. The germline CDR1 and CDR2 sequences are ENHRY and SYGVKD.

The V call is TRBV18, the J call TRBJ2-7; 12 nucleotides align to TRBD2. With 5 bases clipped from V and 1 base from J, the junction kept 3 bases outside the gene matches. In germline, CDR1 is KGHSH, CDR2 LQKENI. The length of the CDR3 is 15 residues. CDR3: CASSATSGRSYEQYF. CDR3 coding DNA: TGTGCCAGCTCAGCAACTAGCGGGAGGTCCTACGAGCAGTACTTC.

This chain joins TRBV6-6 and TRBJ1-1; D is unresolved. Germline V gene data show CDR1 as MNHNY and CDR2 as SVGAGI (reference sequence). Trimming cost V 2 bases and J 5 bases, with 12 bases left between them. The CDR3 spans 14 residues. The CDR3 nucleotides read TGTGCCAGCAGTTACCTTACGGGGTCAACTGAAGCTTTCTTT. Its translation: CASSYLTGSTEAFF.

The genes are TRBV27 and TRBJ2-1, with D possibly being TRBD1 or TRBD2 (5 bases each). The CDR3 is 15 amino acids. Germline CDR1 reads MNHEY; CDR2 reads SMNVEV (reference sequence). The V end lost 5 bases, the J end lost 0 bases, and 11 bases lay between the germline ends. The CDR3 coding sequence is TGTGCCAGCAGTCGGGACGGCCTCTCCTACAATGAGCAGTTCTTC. It yields the protein CASSRDGLSYNEQFF.

The chain uses TRBV15 and TRBJ2-3, with D unclear. The germline CDR1 and CDR2 sequences are LNHNV and YYDKDF (reference sequence). CDR3 size: 13 residues. V lost 5 bases and J 4 bases, leaving 10 bases between the germline ends. The CDR3 DNA is TGTGCCACCAGCCAGTCGTTGGCAGATACGCAGTATTTT. It codes for CATSQSLADTQYF.